The 9 T cell receptor beta chains listed next were all sequenced from one sample in a study of blood T cell repertoires in COVID-19. Sequenced by immunoSEQ multiplex PCR; TCRdb stores in-frame clones only, minus some. This table has some 150,000 clones, approximately 85% appearing once. Specimen: peripheral blood. Every receptor here comes from a man aged 45-65 years with acute or convalescent COVID-19.

This chain connects TRBV24-1 to TRBJ1-2, with TRBD1 as a possible D gene (6 bases). This CDR3 has 15 residues. Germline V gene lookup returns CDR1 KGHDR and CDR2 SFDVKD. V shed 2 bases and J shed 8 bases, with 17 bases lying between them. The CDR3 coding sequence is TGTGCCACCAGTGATTCAGACAGGAGAAGTGCCGGCTACACCTTC. Its translation is CATSDSDRRSAGYTF.

The V call is TRBV5-1, the J call TRBJ2-7; a weak D match, TRBD1 (5 bases). The CDR3 loop spans 14 amino acids. Trimming left V 0 bases short and J 4 bases short, with 11 bases between. The germline V gene encodes CDR1 SGHRS and CDR2 YFSETQ. The CDR3 DNA reads TGCGCCAGCAGCTTGGCAGGGCTGGGGTACGAGCAGTACTTC. As protein: CASSLAGLGYEQYF.

The CDR3 DNA is TGTGCCAGCAGTGCCGGGACAGGCGGAGGCTACGAGCAGTACTTC. It encodes CASSAGTGGGYEQYF. The chain links TRBV27 to TRBJ2-7; 8 bases are shared with TRBD1. This CDR3 contains 15 residues. Germline trimming cut 5 bases from V and 3 bases from J; bases unmatched to any gene: 9. Germline V gene sequence: CDR1 MNHEY, CDR2 SMNVEV (reference sequence).

The V gene is TRBV14, the J gene TRBJ1-1; 8 nucleotides line up with TRBD1. This CDR3 has 15 residues. V gave up 4 bases and J gave up 1 base; unmatched junction bases: 5. Germline V lookup: CDR1 SGHDN, CDR2 FVKESK. The CDR3 sequence is CASSPDRGTNTEAFF. The CDR3 DNA follows: TGTGCCAGCAGCCCCGACAGGGGTACGAACACTGAAGCTTTCTTT.

This clone was detected a few times. This rearrangement joins TRBV5-6 to TRBJ2-2; 11 bases are shared with TRBD2. The CDR3 has 15 amino acids. Trimming cost V 3 bases and J 7 bases; bases outside gene matches: 5. The germline V gene has CDR1 SGHDT and CDR2 YYEEEE. CDR3 sequence (DNA): TGTGCCAGCAGCTCTAGCGGGAGGTTTGTCGGGGAGCTGTTTTTT. Translating it yields CASSSSGRFVGELFF.

CDR3 DNA sequence: TGTGCCAGCAGCCCGGGACAGATGAACACTGAAGCTTTCTTT. Translation gives CASSPGQMNTEAFF. The chain has TRBV5-5 and TRBJ1-1, with 7 bases identical to TRBD1. CDR3 length: 14 residues. The germline V gene encodes CDR1 SGHKS and CDR2 YYEKEE (reference sequence). With V trimmed by 4 bases and J by 0 bases, 3 bases remained unmatched.

The genes are TRBV11-2 and TRBJ1-1; weak D call: TRBD1 (5 bases). The germline V gene encodes CDR1 SGHAT and CDR2 FQNNGV. There are 14 residues in the CDR3. Between the trimmed V and J ends, which lost 2 bases and 0 bases, there was a span of 7 bases. CDR3 residues: CASSLPQVNTEAFF. The CDR3 nucleotides are TGTGCCAGCAGCTTACCACAGGTGAACACTGAAGCTTTCTTT. The full variable domain, completed using reference TRBV11-2 and TRBJ1-1, is EAGVAQSPRYKIIEKRQSVAFWCNPISGHATLYWYQQILGQGPKLLIQFQNNGVVDDSQLPKDRFSAERLKGVDSTLKIQPAKLEDSAVYLCASSLPQVNTEAFFGQGTRLTVV.

The V call is TRBV7-6, the J call TRBJ1-2; 8 positions agree with TRBD1. With 1 base clipped from V and 6 bases from J, the junction kept 1 base outside the gene matches. Germline V CDR1 and CDR2: SGHVS, FNYEAQ. CDR3 size: 13 residues. CDR3: CASSLEGQDGYTF. CDR3 nucleotides: TGTGCCAGCAGCTTAGAGGGACAGGATGGCTACACCTTC.

The J gene is TRBJ1-6, the V gene TRBV19; 9 bases are a match to TRBD1. Germline lookup yields CDR1 LNHDA and CDR2 SQIVND (reference sequence). Losses at the gene ends were 5 bases for V and 7 bases for J; bases not matched to a gene: 3. The CDR3 runs to 14 residues. CDR3 protein: CASSYGQGNSPLHF. In DNA, the CDR3 is TGTGCCAGTAGTTATGGACAGGGGAATTCACCCCTCCACTTT. Supplemented by reference TRBV19 and TRBJ1-6, the full variable domain reads DGGITQSPKYLFRKEGQNVTLSCEQNLNHDAMYWYRQDPGQGLRLIYYSQIVNDFQKGDIAEGYSVSREKKESFPLTVTSAQKNPTAFYLCASSYGQGNSPLHFGNGTRLTVT.